The 4 T cell receptor beta chains given below trace back to one sample, sequenced in a study of naive and memory T cell subsets. Study-wide results and caveats: Especially in CD8 cells, naive repertoires contained a few larger clonotypes, possibly CD45RA-re-expressing memory cells.

Both TRBC1 and TRBC2 were covered by a beta constant-region primer of two equimolar oligonucleotides. The ligated cDNA underwent four PCR rounds using SP2 and nested alpha and beta constant-region primers. MiXCR, applied by TCRdb to the UMI-ligation and nested PCR reads, yields one record per CDR3 protein. This table holds over 130,000 distinct CDR3 sequences, approximately 21% found once. Their specific antigens are unknown. Input material: naive CD8+ T cells from blood. All receptors derive from a human donor in good health.

This chain uses TRBV7-8 with TRBJ2-7, with TRBD2 matching 12 bases. The V gene's germline CDR1 is SGHVS and CDR2 FQNEAQ. CDR3 size: 14 residues. Germline trimming cut 4 bases from V and 6 bases from J; bases unmatched to any gene: 4. The chain's CDR3 is CASSSLAGGFEQYF. CDR3 in DNA: TGTGCCAGCAGCTCCCTAGCGGGAGGGTTCGAGCAGTACTTC.

The DNA for the CDR3 is TGCAGTGCCCTTAGCGACACCAAGTACAATGAGCAGTTCTTC. Translated, it gives CSALSDTKYNEQFF. The chain links TRBV20-1 to TRBJ2-1; D is possibly TRBD2 (5 bases). The CDR3 is 14 amino acids. Trimming took off 6 bases at V and 4 bases at J, with 16 bases between the two ends. Germline lookup yields CDR1 DFQATT and CDR2 SNEGSKA (reference sequence).

The CDR3 region is CASKFEREETQYF. For the CDR3, the DNA is TGTGCCAGCAAGTTTGAAAGGGAAGAGACCCAGTACTTC. The chain combines TRBV12-3 or TRBV12-4 with TRBJ2-5; D gene ambiguous. Trimming took 7 bases from V and 3 from J, leaving 12 bases between them. The CDR3 covers 13 residues.

This clonotype was counted a few times. This chain uses TRBV7-8 with TRBJ2-1; D is possibly TRBD2 (5 bases). Looked up from germline, CDR1 is SGHVS and CDR2 is FQNEAQ. This CDR3 spans 15 amino acids. The V end lost 4 bases, the J end lost 1 base, and 11 bases lay between the germline ends. The CDR3 loop is CASSSDGVSYNEQFF. DNA for the CDR3: TGTGCCAGCAGCTCTGACGGGGTTTCCTACAATGAGCAGTTCTTC.